This TCR beta chain was recovered during a study of blood T cell repertoires in COVID-19. Study-level background: There were acute and convalescent COVID-19 samples, and they came from the United States, Italy and Spain.

There are 15 residues in the CDR3. Germline CDR1 and CDR2: MNHEY and SVGAGI. J gave up 1 base and V 0 bases, and 0 bases lay outside the gene matches. This table comes from immunoSEQ multiplex PCR, and its TCRdb copy is limited to in-frame clones, with some not included. The sample yields about 150,000 clones, around 83% seen once. This rearrangement joins TRBV6-5 to TRBJ1-5; 7 positions agree with TRBD1. The clonotype comes from a human donor with acute or convalescent COVID-19. The donor label of this sample is uncertain. The sequencing sample was made of peripheral blood. The CDR3 bases are TGTGCCAGCAGTTACTCGACAGGGAGCAATCAGCCCCAGCATTTT. It encodes CASSYSTGSNQPQHF.